A selection of T cell receptor beta chains follows, all from one sample in a study of siplizumab effects on memory and regulatory T cells. Clones were sequenced by immunoSEQ multiplex PCR, and TCRdb holds only the in-frame ones, with some missing. Of roughly 70,000 clones detected, just over 90% appear once; the ten largest clones hold approximately 4.5%. The source material was CD8+ T cells sorted from blood. All receptors come from a human donor in good health. Both conserved end residues are part of each CDR3. A D gene is named only where the DNA matches it firmly. Size values are once, few and many counts, or a class for expanded clones, and some rows have none.

d_gene: NA; abundance: once; j_gene: TRBJ1-1; len: 14; v_gene: TRBV19; CDR3aa: CASSIGGMNTEAFF; CDR3nt: TGTGCCAGTAGTATAGGAGGTATGAACACTGAAGCTTTCTTT
d_gene: NA; abundance: NA; j_gene: TRBJ2-7; len: 12; v_gene: TRBV29-1; CDR3aa: CSVEVPSYEQYF; CDR3nt: TGCAGCGTCGAGGTTCCCTCCTACGAGCAGTACTTC
d_gene: TRBD2; abundance: NA; j_gene: TRBJ2-7; len: 12; v_gene: TRBV19; CDR3aa: CASSIAGDEQYF; CDR3nt: TGTGCCAGTAGTATTGCGGGGGACGAGCAGTACTTC
d_gene: NA; abundance: once; j_gene: TRBJ1-1; len: 12; v_gene: TRBV7-9; CDR3aa: CASSLAGTEAFF; CDR3nt: TGTGCCAGCAGCTTAGCGGGCACTGAAGCTTTCTTT
d_gene: NA; abundance: NA; j_gene: TRBJ2-5; len: 14; v_gene: TRBV5-1; CDR3aa: CASSLEDFRETQYF; CDR3nt: TGCGCCAGCAGCTTGGAGGACTTCCGAGAGACCCAGTACTTC
d_gene: NA; abundance: NA; j_gene: TRBJ2-2; len: 14; v_gene: TRBV7-7; CDR3aa: CASSGEVGTGELFF; CDR3nt: TGTGCCAGCAGCGGGGAAGTAGGGACCGGGGAGCTGTTTTTT
d_gene: NA; abundance: NA; j_gene: TRBJ2-2; len: 16; v_gene: TRBV6-5; CDR3aa: CASSYSSGLSTGELFF; CDR3nt: TGTGCCAGCAGTTACTCGTCAGGTTTGAGCACCGGGGAGCTGTTTTTT
d_gene: TRBD2; abundance: NA; j_gene: TRBJ2-7; len: 17; v_gene: TRBV19; CDR3aa: CASSRTSGGHSWDEQYF; CDR3nt: TGTGCCAGTAGTCGGACTAGCGGGGGGCACTCCTGGGACGAGCAGTACTTC
d_gene: NA; abundance: NA; j_gene: TRBJ2-1; len: 13; v_gene: TRBV7-7; CDR3aa: CASSLAGGNEQFF; CDR3nt: TGTGCCAGCAGCTTAGCTGGAGGGAATGAGCAGTTCTTC
d_gene: NA; abundance: NA; j_gene: TRBJ2-6; len: 14; v_gene: TRBV6-4; CDR3aa: CASSDIAGANVLTF; CDR3nt: TGTGCCAGCAGTGATATAGCTGGGGCCAACGTCCTGACTTTC
d_gene: NA; abundance: NA; j_gene: TRBJ1-2; len: 15; v_gene: TRBV1; CDR3aa: CTSSPGAGPNYGYTF; CDR3nt: TGCACCAGCAGCCCTGGGGCAGGGCCTAACTATGGCTACACCTTC
d_gene: TRBD2; abundance: NA; j_gene: TRBJ2-7; len: 14; v_gene: TRBV2; CDR3aa: CASTIRLALYEQYF; CDR3nt: TGTGCCAGCACCATACGACTAGCACTCTACGAGCAGTACTTC
d_gene: NA; abundance: NA; j_gene: TRBJ1-5; len: 14; v_gene: TRBV19; CDR3aa: CASSLGQNNQPQHF; CDR3nt: TGTGCCAGTAGTCTCGGACAGAACAATCAGCCCCAGCATTTT
d_gene: NA; abundance: NA; j_gene: TRBJ1-5; len: 14; v_gene: TRBV7-2; CDR3aa: CASSTVYSNQPQHF; CDR3nt: TGTGCCAGCTCGACAGTTTATAGCAATCAGCCCCAGCATTTT
d_gene: TRBD2; abundance: NA; j_gene: TRBJ2-7; len: 14; v_gene: TRBV9; CDR3aa: CASSVGTGGLEQYF; CDR3nt: TGTGCCAGCAGCGTAGGGACGGGGGGGCTCGAGCAGTACTTC
d_gene: TRBD2; abundance: NA; j_gene: TRBJ2-5; len: 16; v_gene: TRBV4-1; CDR3aa: CASSLDGGGGQETQYF; CDR3nt: TGCGCCAGCAGCCTCGATGGCGGGGGGGGACAAGAGACCCAGTACTTC
d_gene: NA; abundance: few; j_gene: TRBJ1-1; len: 13; v_gene: TRBV19; CDR3aa: CASSIWANTEAFF; CDR3nt: TGTGCCAGTAGTATCTGGGCGAACACTGAAGCTTTCTTT
d_gene: NA; abundance: NA; j_gene: TRBJ2-3; len: 15; v_gene: TRBV11-3; CDR3aa: CASSPGAMYTDTQYF; CDR3nt: TGTGCCAGCAGCCCCGGGGCTATGTACACAGATACGCAGTATTTT
d_gene: NA; abundance: NA; j_gene: TRBJ2-5; len: 14; v_gene: TRBV5-6; CDR3aa: CASSPRVDRGTQYF; CDR3nt: TGTGCCAGCAGCCCTCGCGTGGACAGAGGGACCCAGTACTTC
d_gene: NA; abundance: NA; j_gene: TRBJ1-2; len: 14; v_gene: TRBV28; CDR3aa: CASRSGGGLYGYTF; CDR3nt: TGTGCCAGCAGGAGTGGGGGGGGTCTCTATGGCTACACCTTC
d_gene: NA; abundance: NA; j_gene: TRBJ2-5; len: 16; v_gene: TRBV13; CDR3aa: CASSLNPAGLGETQYF; CDR3nt: TGTGCCAGCAGCTTAAATCCGGCGGGGCTTGGGGAGACCCAGTACTTC
d_gene: TRBD1; abundance: NA; j_gene: TRBJ2-2; len: 15; v_gene: TRBV11-2; CDR3aa: CASSVRDRGTGELFF; CDR3nt: TGTGCCAGCAGCGTCCGGGACAGGGGCACCGGGGAGCTGTTTTTT
d_gene: NA; abundance: NA; j_gene: TRBJ2-2; len: 14; v_gene: TRBV4-1; CDR3aa: CASSLLADTGELFF; CDR3nt: TGCGCCAGCAGCCTCTTAGCGGACACCGGGGAGCTGTTTTTT
d_gene: NA; abundance: NA; j_gene: TRBJ1-2; len: 12; v_gene: TRBV27; CDR3aa: CASSGQTYGYTF; CDR3nt: TGTGCCAGCAGTGGACAGACCTATGGCTACACCTTC
d_gene: NA; abundance: NA; j_gene: TRBJ1-3; len: 15; v_gene: TRBV23-1; CDR3aa: CASSPEILVPHTIYF; CDR3nt: TGCGCCAGCAGCCCTGAAATCCTTGTTCCGCACACCATATATTTT
d_gene: NA; abundance: NA; j_gene: TRBJ2-5; len: 14; v_gene: TRBV4-1; CDR3aa: CASSPRQNQETQYF; CDR3nt: TGCGCCAGCAGCCCTAGACAGAACCAAGAGACCCAGTACTTC
d_gene: TRBD1; abundance: NA; j_gene: TRBJ2-7; len: 15; v_gene: TRBV28; CDR3aa: CASSLSGTGVHEQYF; CDR3nt: TGTGCCAGCAGTTTGTCCGGGACAGGGGTCCACGAGCAGTACTTC
d_gene: NA; abundance: NA; j_gene: TRBJ1-2; len: 14; v_gene: TRBV19; CDR3aa: CASTHVGGIYGYTF; CDR3nt: TGTGCCAGTACTCACGTGGGGGGGATCTATGGCTACACCTTC
d_gene: TRBD1; abundance: NA; j_gene: TRBJ2-5; len: 16; v_gene: TRBV11-1; CDR3aa: CASSSGQGFMGETQYF; CDR3nt: TGTGCCAGCAGCTCGGGACAGGGTTTTATGGGAGAGACCCAGTACTTC
d_gene: NA; abundance: NA; j_gene: TRBJ2-1; len: 12; v_gene: TRBV4-2; CDR3aa: CASSQVDLEQFF; CDR3nt: TGTGCCAGCAGCCAAGTGGACCTTGAGCAGTTCTTC
d_gene: NA; abundance: NA; j_gene: TRBJ2-2; len: 18; v_gene: TRBV4-1; CDR3aa: CASSQDQASVGITGELFF; CDR3nt: TGCGCCAGCAGCCAAGATCAGGCAAGCGTGGGTATCACCGGGGAGCTGTTTTTT
d_gene: TRBD2; abundance: NA; j_gene: TRBJ2-7; len: 17; v_gene: TRBV4-3; CDR3aa: CASSQGGVAGAGYEQYF; CDR3nt: TGCGCCAGCAGCCAAGGAGGGGTAGCGGGGGCTGGGTACGAGCAGTACTTC
d_gene: NA; abundance: NA; j_gene: TRBJ1-6; len: 18; v_gene: TRBV10-1; CDR3aa: CASRQGRWVGMSNSPLHF; CDR3nt: TGCGCCAGTCGTCAAGGCAGGTGGGTAGGGATGAGTAATTCACCCCTCCACTTT
d_gene: NA; abundance: NA; j_gene: TRBJ1-5; len: 14; v_gene: TRBV9; CDR3aa: CASSVGQYNQPQHF; CDR3nt: TGTGCCAGCAGCGTAGGACAGTACAATCAGCCCCAGCATTTT
d_gene: TRBD1; abundance: NA; j_gene: TRBJ2-7; len: 15; v_gene: TRBV5-1; CDR3aa: CASSQTGTGVHEQYF; CDR3nt: TGCGCCAGCAGCCAGACAGGGACAGGGGTCCACGAGCAGTACTTC
d_gene: NA; abundance: NA; j_gene: TRBJ2-7; len: 13; v_gene: TRBV7-9; CDR3aa: CASSLPAGDEQYF; CDR3nt: TGTGCCAGCAGCTTACCGGCCGGGGACGAGCAGTACTTC
d_gene: NA; abundance: NA; j_gene: TRBJ1-2; len: 17; v_gene: TRBV14; CDR3aa: CASSQDPRQGGDYGYTF; CDR3nt: TGTGCCAGCAGCCAAGATCCCCGGCAGGGAGGTGACTATGGCTACACCTTC
d_gene: NA; abundance: NA; j_gene: TRBJ1-1; len: 13; v_gene: TRBV4-2; CDR3aa: CASSPTGNTEAFF; CDR3nt: TGTGCCAGCAGCCCGACGGGTAACACTGAAGCTTTCTTT
d_gene: NA; abundance: NA; j_gene: TRBJ2-5; len: 15; v_gene: TRBV13; CDR3aa: CASSLGVAGQETQYF; CDR3nt: TGTGCCAGCAGCTTAGGCGTGGCAGGCCAAGAGACCCAGTACTTC
d_gene: NA; abundance: NA; j_gene: TRBJ1-2; len: 14; v_gene: TRBV5-4; CDR3aa: CASSPVGGSYGYTF; CDR3nt: TGTGCCAGCAGTCCCGTGGGCGGGAGCTATGGCTACACCTTC
d_gene: NA; abundance: NA; j_gene: TRBJ2-5; len: 14; v_gene: TRBV15; CDR3aa: CATSRVGGEETQYF; CDR3nt: TGTGCCACCAGCAGAGTGGGCGGGGAAGAGACCCAGTACTTC
d_gene: NA; abundance: once; j_gene: TRBJ1-5; len: 13; v_gene: TRBV5-8; CDR3aa: CASSFARDQPQHF; CDR3nt: TGTGCCAGCAGCTTTGCCCGGGATCAGCCCCAGCATTTT
d_gene: NA; abundance: NA; j_gene: TRBJ2-4; len: 16; v_gene: TRBV14; CDR3aa: CASSQRRDLAKNIQYF; CDR3nt: TGTGCCAGCAGCCAGAGACGGGACCTAGCCAAAAACATTCAGTACTTC
d_gene: TRBD1; abundance: NA; j_gene: TRBJ1-4; len: 15; v_gene: TRBV19; CDR3aa: CASTLGGTGNEKLFF; CDR3nt: TGTGCCAGTACCCTGGGCGGGACAGGGAATGAAAAACTGTTTTTT
d_gene: NA; abundance: once; j_gene: TRBJ1-3; len: 17; v_gene: TRBV19; CDR3aa: CASMPLWQGGLLNTIYF; CDR3nt: TGTGCCAGTATGCCCCTGTGGCAGGGAGGGTTATTAAACACCATATATTTT
d_gene: NA; abundance: once; j_gene: TRBJ2-3; len: 17; v_gene: TRBV7-3; CDR3aa: CASSPTIGGPTPDTQYF; CDR3nt: TGTGCCAGCAGCCCGACGATTGGTGGACCAACACCAGATACGCAGTATTTT
d_gene: NA; abundance: NA; j_gene: TRBJ2-1; len: 13; v_gene: TRBV5-6; CDR3aa: CASSGGGFNEQFF; CDR3nt: TGTGCCAGCAGCGGGGGCGGTTTCAATGAGCAGTTCTTC
d_gene: TRBD2; abundance: NA; j_gene: TRBJ2-1; len: 15; v_gene: TRBV19; CDR3aa: CASSISSGGEGEQFF; CDR3nt: TGTGCCAGTAGTATAAGTAGCGGGGGCGAGGGTGAGCAGTTCTTC